This T cell receptor (beta chain) was captured by sequencing in a study of T-cell reconstitution after alpha-beta-depleted transplantation in children. Preparing the TCRbeta library involved the use of unique molecular identifiers. TCRdb reprocessed the PCR reads with MiXCR, giving one entry per CDR3 protein. This sample has hundreds of thousands of distinct CDR3 sequences; 13% occur once, and the top ten carry around 2%. General study findings and limits: A year had passed since transplant, and T-cell counts and diversity by then came mostly from newly produced T cells.

The CDR3 runs to 9 residues. CDR1 and CDR2 (germline): MGHDK, SYGVNS. Between the trimmed V and J ends, which lost 11 bases and 11 bases, there was a span of 9 bases. Concerning this clonotype itself: Its antigen is undetermined.

V usage is TRBV25-1 and J usage is TRBJ2-2; D remains unclear. Material: PBMCs, mostly from graft donor cells, obtained 360 days after TCRalphabeta/CD19-depleted stem cell transplant. This sequence originates from a male patient younger than 18 who had a stem cell transplant for acute myeloid leukemia, so the T cells may come from the graft donor. The CDR3 DNA sequence: TGTGCCCGTACAGTAGAGCTGTTTTTT. This encodes CARTVELFF.